A selection of T cell receptor beta chains follows, all from one sample in a study of blood T cell repertoires in COVID-19. Produced via immunoSEQ multiplex PCR; TCRdb's table is partial and in-frame only. The sample includes 400,000 to 450,000 clones, 86% of them seen just once. The sample consisted of peripheral blood. These receptors were taken from a young woman with active or convalescent COVID-19. Both conserved end residues are part of each CDR3. A D gene is named only where the DNA matches it firmly. A clone size is listed for some rows: how often the clone was seen (once, few, many), or a class if it is expanded.

j_call v_call d_call clone_size cdr3_aa cdr3_nt
TRBJ1-4 TRBV27 TRBD1 - CASSSGTVSNEKLFF TGTGCCAGCAGTTCCGGGACAGTGTCTAATGAAAAACTGTTTTTT
TRBJ1-1 TRBV11-3 - once CASSHQGGNTEAFF TGTGCCAGCAGCCATCAGGGAGGGAACACTGAAGCTTTCTTT
TRBJ1-1 TRBV27 - few CASRLQGGTEAFF TGTGCCAGCAGATTACAGGGAGGAACTGAAGCTTTCTTT
TRBJ1-6 TRBV11-2 - - CASSLGAGASSYNSPLHF TGTGCCAGCAGCTTGGGGGCAGGGGCCAGCTCCTATAATTCACCCCTCCACTTT
TRBJ2-3 TRBV7-9 TRBD1 - CASSETGSDTQYF TGTGCCAGCAGCGAGACAGGGTCAGATACGCAGTATTTT
TRBJ2-2 TRBV10-1 TRBD1 - CASSTGETGELFF TGCGCCAGCAGTACAGGGGAGACCGGGGAGCTGTTTTTT
TRBJ1-2 TRBV5-4 - - CASSLDRADYGYTF TGTGCCAGCAGCTTGGACAGGGCGGACTATGGCTACACCTTC
TRBJ2-7 TRBV9 TRBD1 - CASSVAPQGEYEQYF TGTGCCAGCAGCGTAGCCCCGCAGGGGGAGTACGAGCAGTACTTC
TRBJ1-1 TRBV3-1/TRBV3-2 TRBD1 - CASSQTGSTEAFF TGTGCCAGCAGCCAGACAGGGAGCACTGAAGCTTTCTTT
TRBJ1-2 TRBV6-1 - - CASSEALETALGYTF TGTGCCAGCAGTGAAGCGCTCGAGACTGCCCTCGGCTACACCTTC
TRBJ1-1 TRBV10-2 TRBD1 - CASSESSGGSEAFF TGCGCCAGCAGTGAGTCATCAGGGGGAAGTGAAGCTTTCTTT
TRBJ1-2 TRBV5-5 TRBD1 few CASSRAGTGGYGYTF TGTGCCAGCAGCAGGGCCGGGACAGGAGGCTATGGCTACACCTTC
TRBJ1-2 TRBV27 - once CASSPAPDRPDGGYTF TGTGCCAGCAGTCCCGCACCTGACAGGCCAGATGGTGGCTACACCTTC
TRBJ1-2 TRBV18 TRBD1 - CASSQQGNYGYTF TGTGCCAGCTCACAACAGGGGAACTATGGCTACACCTTC
TRBJ2-3 TRBV6-1 TRBD1 once CASSGVRTGGADTQYF TGTGCCAGCAGTGGGGTGAGGACAGGGGGCGCAGATACGCAGTATTTT
TRBJ1-2 TRBV2 - - CASRSRRWENYGYTF TGTGCCAGCAGGTCTCGTCGTTGGGAGAACTATGGCTACACCTTC
TRBJ1-2 TRBV19 - - CASSILLYGYTF TGTGCCAGTAGTATCCTGTTATATGGCTACACCTTC
TRBJ2-1 TRBV7-2 TRBD1 once CASSLHSGQVYNEQFF TGTGCCAGCAGCCTCCACTCCGGACAGGTCTACAATGAGCAGTTCTTC
TRBJ1-1 TRBV3-1/TRBV3-2 - - CASSQEGGDTEAFF TGTGCCAGCAGCCAAGAAGGGGGAGATACTGAAGCTTTCTTT
TRBJ2-5 TRBV5-5 TRBD1 - CASSLEGAGETQYF TGTGCCAGCAGCTTGGAGGGGGCAGGAGAGACCCAGTACTTC
TRBJ1-2 TRBV19 - - CASSANRVLPYGYTF TGTGCCAGTAGTGCCAACAGGGTGTTGCCTTATGGCTACACCTTC
TRBJ2-7 TRBV20-1 - - CSASMWGRAREQYF TGCAGTGCTAGTATGTGGGGGCGCGCTCGCGAGCAGTACTTC
TRBJ1-5 TRBV12-3/TRBV12-4 - - CASSDPGDQPQHF TGTGCCAGCAGCGACCCAGGGGATCAGCCCCAGCATTTT
TRBJ2-3 TRBV10-3 TRBD1 - CAISLTGVMIDTQYF TGTGCCATCAGCCTGACAGGGGTAATGATCGATACGCAGTATTTT
TRBJ2-7 TRBV5-6 - - CASSIIRDGSSYEQYF TGTGCCAGCAGCATTATCCGGGACGGGAGCTCCTACGAGCAGTACTTC
TRBJ1-6 TRBV27 - - CASSPRAGGSSPLHF TGTGCCAGCAGTCCACGGGCGGGGGGTAGTTCACCCCTCCACTTT
TRBJ1-4 TRBV7-2 TRBD1 - CASSLGGQPTNEKLFF TGTGCCAGCAGCTTAGGGGGACAGCCAACTAATGAAAAACTGTTTTTT
TRBJ2-2 TRBV6-5 - - CASSPGLFAGELFF TGTGCCAGCAGCCCAGGACTTTTCGCCGGGGAGCTGTTTTTT
TRBJ2-3 TRBV13 - - CASSPRGAGSTDTQYF TGTGCCAGCAGCCCCCGTGGGGCAGGTAGCACAGATACGCAGTATTTT
TRBJ2-7 TRBV11-2 TRBD1 - CASSFYRGYEQYF TGTGCCAGCAGCTTTTACAGGGGATACGAGCAGTACTTC
TRBJ1-4 TRBV19 - - CASRDGGVNEKLFF TGTGCCAGTAGAGACGGTGGAGTTAATGAAAAACTGTTTTTT
TRBJ2-5 TRBV7-8 TRBD2 - CASRGGPESGTLQETQYF TGTGCCAGCAGGGGCGGGCCCGAGAGCGGGACCTTACAAGAGACCCAGTACTTC
TRBJ2-1 TRBV11-2 TRBD2 - CASSLPGGAYNEQFF TGTGCCAGCAGCTTACCGGGGGGGGCATACAATGAGCAGTTCTTC
TRBJ2-7 TRBV6-2/TRBV6-3 - few CASSYYYAYEQYF TGTGCCAGCAGTTACTACTACGCCTACGAGCAGTACTTC
TRBJ2-7 TRBV2 - - CASSEMGQNTGEQYF TGTGCCAGCAGTGAAATGGGACAAAATACGGGGGAGCAGTACTTC
TRBJ1-3 TRBV6-5 - - CASVGEGGNTIYF TGTGCCAGCGTAGGAGAGGGAGGAAACACCATATATTTT
TRBJ1-5 TRBV5-1 - - CASSPSGASNQPQHF TGCGCCAGCAGCCCGTCAGGGGCCAGCAATCAGCCCCAGCATTTT
TRBJ2-3 TRBV7-2 TRBD2 few CASSLIAGSTDTQYF TGTGCCAGCAGCTTAATAGCGGGCAGCACAGATACGCAGTATTTT
TRBJ2-3 TRBV7-8 TRBD1 - CASSLQGASTDTQYF TGTGCCAGCAGCCTACAGGGGGCTAGCACAGATACGCAGTATTTT
TRBJ1-2 TRBV27 TRBD1 - CASGGQGQLYGYTF TGTGCCAGCGGGGGCCAGGGACAGCTCTATGGCTACACCTTC
TRBJ2-7 TRBV6-5 TRBD1 - CASRSGTGSYEQYF TGTGCCAGCAGGTCCGGGACAGGGAGTTACGAGCAGTACTTC
TRBJ1-6 TRBV19 TRBD1 - CASSGGQTSSYNSPLHF TGTGCCAGTAGTGGGGGACAGACAAGCTCCTATAATTCACCCCTCCACTTT
TRBJ2-1 TRBV5-8 - - CASSLFASGYNEQFF TGTGCCAGCAGCTTGTTTGCCTCAGGGTACAATGAGCAGTTCTTC
TRBJ2-1 TRBV6-4 TRBD1 - CASSEKADRAVEQFF TGTGCCAGCAGTGAAAAGGCGGACAGGGCGGTTGAGCAGTTCTTC
TRBJ1-5 TRBV2 - - CASSSTGRNQPQHF TGTGCCAGCAGTTCTACAGGGCGCAATCAGCCCCAGCATTTT
TRBJ2-7 TRBV5-6 TRBD2 - CASSFGTSSSYEQYF TGTGCCAGCAGCTTTGGGACTAGCAGCTCCTACGAGCAGTACTTC
TRBJ2-7 TRBV5-1 TRBD2 few CASSGLAYEQYF TGCGCCAGCAGCGGACTAGCCTACGAGCAGTACTTC
TRBJ1-2 TRBV13 - - CASSPTGTNYGYTF TGTGCCAGCAGCCCCACAGGGACTAACTATGGCTACACCTTC